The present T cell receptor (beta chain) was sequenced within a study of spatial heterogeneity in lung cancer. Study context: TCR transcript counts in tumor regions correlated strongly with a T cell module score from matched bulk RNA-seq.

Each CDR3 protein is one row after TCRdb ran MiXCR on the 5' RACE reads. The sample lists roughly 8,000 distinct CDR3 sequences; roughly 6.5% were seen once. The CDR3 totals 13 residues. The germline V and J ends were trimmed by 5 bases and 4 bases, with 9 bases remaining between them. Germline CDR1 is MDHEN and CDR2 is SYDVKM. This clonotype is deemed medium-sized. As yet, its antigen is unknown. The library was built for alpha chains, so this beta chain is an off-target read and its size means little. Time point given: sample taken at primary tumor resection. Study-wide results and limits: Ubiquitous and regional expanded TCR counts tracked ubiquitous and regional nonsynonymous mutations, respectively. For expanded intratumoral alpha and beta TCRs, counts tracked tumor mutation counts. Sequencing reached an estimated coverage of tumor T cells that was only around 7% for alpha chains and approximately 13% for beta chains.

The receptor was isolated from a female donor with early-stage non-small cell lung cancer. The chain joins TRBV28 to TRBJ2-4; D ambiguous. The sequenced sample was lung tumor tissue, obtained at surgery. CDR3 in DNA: TGTGCCAGCAGTAGAACCGGGAAAAACATTCAGTACTTC. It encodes CASSRTGKNIQYF. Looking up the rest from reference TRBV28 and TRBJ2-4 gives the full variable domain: DVKVTQSSRYLVKRTGEKVFLECVQDMDHENMFWYRQDPGLGLRLIYFSYDVKMKEKGDIPEGYSVSREKKERFSLILESASTNQTSMYLCASSRTGKNIQYFGAGTRLSVL.